This T cell receptor beta chain was documented in a study of blood T cell repertoires in COVID-19. Study-level background: Some COVID-19 samples were acute and others convalescent; all came from the United States, Italy and Spain. Nucleic acid was either cDNA or gDNA, and it came from T cells, B-cell-depleted T cells, or PBMCs.

Germline trimming cut 3 bases from V and 5 bases from J; bases unmatched to any gene: 8. This CDR3 is 16 amino acids long. The germline V gene encodes CDR1 SGHNT and CDR2 YYREEE (reference sequence). It was during active infection that Seattle patients were enrolled and then longitudinally followed. Libraries were prepared by immunoSEQ multiplex PCR; TCRdb keeps only in-frame clonotypes and omits some of them. The sample records a few hundred thousand clones, around 90% being singletons. This clone has just one count. The chain uses TRBV5-4 and TRBJ2-5; 12 nucleotides align to TRBD1. The clonotype was recovered from a woman in her thirties with COVID-19, enrolled during active disease. The specimen sequenced was peripheral blood. For the CDR3, the DNA is TGTGCCAGCAGCTCACCAAGGGACAGGGGGCTGGAGACCCAGTACTTC. Translating gives CASSSPRDRGLETQYF.